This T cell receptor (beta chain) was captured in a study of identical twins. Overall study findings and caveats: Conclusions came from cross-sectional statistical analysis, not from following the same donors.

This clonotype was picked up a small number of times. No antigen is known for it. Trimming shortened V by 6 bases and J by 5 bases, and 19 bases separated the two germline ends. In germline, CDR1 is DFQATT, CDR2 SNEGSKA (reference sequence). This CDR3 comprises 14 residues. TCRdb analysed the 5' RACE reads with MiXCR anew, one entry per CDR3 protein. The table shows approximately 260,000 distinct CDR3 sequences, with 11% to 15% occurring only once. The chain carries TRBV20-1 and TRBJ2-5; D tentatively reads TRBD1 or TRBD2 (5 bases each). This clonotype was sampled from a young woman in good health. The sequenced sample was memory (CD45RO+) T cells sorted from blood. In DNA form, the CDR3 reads TGCAGTGCGACCCGGGGCGATCCCAGGGAGACCCAGTACTTC. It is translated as CSATRGDPRETQYF.